This TCR beta chain was captured in a study of beta chain features in type 1 diabetes. Study observations and caveats: TCRB repertoires of naive, central memory and Treg cells appeared more similar among patients than among healthy donors.

Naive, central memory, regulatory and stem cell-like memory cells within the CD4+ compartment were sorted using CD45RO/CCR7/CD25/CD127/CD95/CD27. Investigators reverse transcribed all isolated RNA, so they sequenced expressed TCRB transcripts. Using immunoSEQ multiplex PCR, the repertoire was profiled, and TCRdb retains in-frame clones only, with some absent. The data show 450,000 or so clones, approximately 10% seen once. For this clone: Its antigen is unknown.

Sequenced input: naive CD4+ T cells from blood. The sequence was obtained from a woman younger than 30 in good health.

The CDR3 loop is CATSSGAGVDTQYF. As DNA, the CDR3 is TGTGCCACCAGCAGCGGGGCGGGGGTAGATACGCAGTATTTT. The rearrangement uses TRBV15 and TRBJ2-3; 7 bases are a match to TRBD2. Looked up from germline, CDR1 is LNHNV and CDR2 is YYDKDF (reference sequence). This CDR3 region has 14 residues. Trimming removed 3 bases from V and 5 bases from J; junction bases left unmatched: 5.